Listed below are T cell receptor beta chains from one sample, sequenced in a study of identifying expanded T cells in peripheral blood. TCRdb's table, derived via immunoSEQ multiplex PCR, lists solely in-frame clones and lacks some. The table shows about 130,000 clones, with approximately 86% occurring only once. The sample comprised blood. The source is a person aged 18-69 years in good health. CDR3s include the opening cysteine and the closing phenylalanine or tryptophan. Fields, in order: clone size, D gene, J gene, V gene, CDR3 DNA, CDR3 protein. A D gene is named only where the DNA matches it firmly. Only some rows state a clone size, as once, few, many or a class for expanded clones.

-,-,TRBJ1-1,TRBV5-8,TGTGCCAGCAGCTTGTTTGGGAACACTGAAGCTTTCTTT,CASSLFGNTEAFF
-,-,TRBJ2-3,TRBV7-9,TGTGCCAGCAGCTTAGGGGCGGCCCCAGAAGGTAGGCAGTATTTT,CASSLGAAPEGRQYF
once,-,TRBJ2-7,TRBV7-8,TGTGCCAGCAGCTTAGTTATACAACCGAAGTACGAGCAGTACTTC,CASSLVIQPKYEQYF
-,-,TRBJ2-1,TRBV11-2,TGTGCCAGCAGCCCACCGCGGGAGCAGTTCTTC,CASSPPREQFF
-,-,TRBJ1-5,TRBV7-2,TGTGCCAGCAGCTTAGAAGGGGGGCGGGAGCAGCCCCAGCATTTT,CASSLEGGREQPQHF
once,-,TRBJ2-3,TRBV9,TGTGCCAGCAGCCCTTCCGCCGCCGGGTCGGGCACGCAGTATTTT,CASSPSAAGSGTQYF
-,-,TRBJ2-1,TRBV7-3,TGTGCCAGCAGCGGAGAGTCCCTAAGCTCCTACAATGAGCAGTTCTTC,CASSGESLSSYNEQFF
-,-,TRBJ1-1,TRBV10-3,TGTGCCATCAGTGAGATGGCGAGAACTGAAGCTTTCTTT,CAISEMARTEAFF
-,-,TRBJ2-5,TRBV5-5,TGTGCCAGCAGCTCTGCAGGCCGCTTCGAGACCCAGTACTTC,CASSSAGRFETQYF
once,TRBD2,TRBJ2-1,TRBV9,TGTGCCAGCAGCGAGACTAGCGGGAGAATTGAGCAGTTCTTC,CASSETSGRIEQFF
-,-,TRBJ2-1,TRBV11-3,TGTGCCTTAGTGGCGGTTGAGCAGTTCTTC,CALVAVEQFF
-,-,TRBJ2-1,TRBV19,TGTGCCAGTGCCGCTGGGACTCTAACCTACAATGAGCAGTTCTTC,CASAAGTLTYNEQFF
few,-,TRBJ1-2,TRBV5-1,TGCGCCAGCAGCTTGTCCCAGGAGAACTATGGCTACACCTTC,CASSLSQENYGYTF
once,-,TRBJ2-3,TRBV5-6,TGTGCCAGCAGCTTGGTGGGGGGATCAGATACGCAGTATTTT,CASSLVGGSDTQYF
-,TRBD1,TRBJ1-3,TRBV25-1,TGTGCCAGCAGTGATACAGGGGGCTCTGGAAACACCATATATTTT,CASSDTGGSGNTIYF
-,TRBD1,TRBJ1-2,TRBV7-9,TGTGCCAGCAGCAAAAACATACAGGGGGCGGATGGCTACACCTTC,CASSKNIQGADGYTF
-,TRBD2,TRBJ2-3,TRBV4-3,TGCGCCAGCAGCCAAGGAGCCGGGGGGGCAACCGATACGCAGTATTTT,CASSQGAGGATDTQYF
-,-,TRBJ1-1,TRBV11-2,TGTGCCAGCAGCTCCTCTTGGGGGGGGCGACTGAACACTGAAGCTTTCTTT,CASSSSWGGRLNTEAFF
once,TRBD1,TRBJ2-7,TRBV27,TGTGCCAGCAGTATGACAGGGGGCGGGACCTACGAGCAGTACTTC,CASSMTGGGTYEQYF
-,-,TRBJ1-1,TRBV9,TGTGCCAGCAGCGTAGGGGGGGTCGACACTGAAGCTTTCTTT,CASSVGGVDTEAFF
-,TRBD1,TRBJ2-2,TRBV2,TGTGCCAGCAGAGCCGGGACAGGGGTCACCGGGGAGCTGTTTTTT,CASRAGTGVTGELFF
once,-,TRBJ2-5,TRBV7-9,TGTGCCAGCAGCTTAACCGAGACCCAGTACTTC,CASSLTETQYF
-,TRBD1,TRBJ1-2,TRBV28,TGTGCCAGCAGTTTATCGGACAGGGGAGGTGGCTACACCTTC,CASSLSDRGGGYTF
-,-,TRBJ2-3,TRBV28,TGTGCCAGCAACAGCGTCAACCCTTCCTGGCACACAGATACGCAGTATTTT,CASNSVNPSWHTDTQYF
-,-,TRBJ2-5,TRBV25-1,TGTGCCAGCAGTGAATTGAGGAGCGGAGGGGAGACCCAGTACTTC,CASSELRSGGETQYF